One and the same sample provided the 14 T cell receptor beta chains below, sequenced in a study of neurological immune-mediated disorders. MiXCR, applied by TCRdb to the 5' RACE reads, yields one record per CDR3 protein. The table lists tens of thousands of distinct CDR3 sequences, around 10% of them singletons. Noted time point: longitudinal time-point 1 (baseline). What was sequenced was PBMCs. Receptors were obtained from a male donor with HTLV-1-associated myelopathy (HAM/TSP).

This clonotype was detected many times. This chain connects TRBV20-1 to TRBJ1-1, with 9 bases that match TRBD1. V was pared by 0 bases and J by 2 bases, with 7 bases of the junction left unmatched. The germline V gene encodes CDR1 DFQATT and CDR2 SNEGSKA (reference sequence). This CDR3 region has 16 residues. The CDR3 reads CSARDGDRATNTEAFF. CDR3 in DNA: TGCAGTGCTAGAGATGGGGACAGGGCTACAAACACTGAAGCTTTCTTT.

In its sample, this clonotype was seen many times. The gene calls are TRBV3-1 and TRBJ1-6, with TRBD1 matching 9 bases. Losses at the gene ends were 7 bases for V and 9 bases for J; bases not matched to a gene: 10. Germline V lookup: CDR1 LGHDT, CDR2 YNNKEL (reference sequence). CDR3 length equals 15 residues. The CDR3 region is CASTPGTGRSSPLHF. DNA for the CDR3: TGTGCCAGCACCCCCGGGACAGGGAGAAGTTCACCCCTCCACTTT.

This clonotype showed up many times. The V gene is TRBV10-3, the J gene TRBJ2-7, with TRBD2 as a possible D gene (5 bases). V shed 6 bases and J shed 6 bases, with 15 bases lying between them. The germline CDR1 and CDR2 sequences are ENHRY and SYGVKD. There are 13 residues in the CDR3. For the CDR3, the DNA is TGTGCCATCAGCCGGGATACCACCTTCGAGCAGTACTTC. This translates into CAISRDTTFEQYF.

This clonotype was seen at least ten times. The chain employs TRBV20-1 and TRBJ1-1; 12 bases agree with TRBD1. Unmatched junction bases numbered 12, after V lost 6 bases and J lost 4 bases. Germline V gene lookup returns CDR1 DFQATT and CDR2 SNEGSKA (reference sequence). This CDR3 comprises 16 residues. Written as DNA, the CDR3 is TGCAGTGCATATCCGGGACAGGGGGCTATCGGCACTGAAGCTTTCTTT. Translating gives CSAYPGQGAIGTEAFF.

The sample holds many counts of this clonotype. This chain connects TRBV25-1 to TRBJ1-1; the match to TRBD1 covers 8 bases. This CDR3 is 14 amino acids long. From germline, CDR1 is MGHDK and CDR2 SYGVNS. The V gene end was trimmed by 2 bases and the J gene end by 4 bases; junction bases not matched to a gene: 3. CDR3 sequence: CASSESTGGTEAFF. The CDR3 coding sequence is TGTGCCAGCAGTGAAAGTACAGGGGGCACTGAAGCTTTCTTT.

In its sample, this clonotype was seen many times. In nucleotides, the CDR3 is TGTGCCAGCAGCTTAGGAGGGGCACAGGGGATCTATGGCTACACCTTC. Residues: CASSLGGAQGIYGYTF. The rearrangement joins TRBV7-9 to TRBJ1-2; 7 bases line up with TRBD1. Germline CDR1 and CDR2: SEHNR and FQNEAQ (reference sequence). The junction had 9 bases not matched to a gene; V was cut back by 1 base and J by 4 bases. The CDR3 length is 16 residues.

At least ten counts were recorded for this clonotype. The V gene is TRBV19, the J gene TRBJ2-7; D is perhaps TRBD1 (6 bases). This CDR3 spans 13 amino acids. Germline-derived CDR1 and CDR2 are LNHDA and SQIVND (reference sequence). V lost 2 bases and J lost 1, with 6 bases in between. CDR3 DNA sequence: TGTGCCAGTAGTATAACAGGGTCCTACGAGCAGTACTTC. This translates into CASSITGSYEQYF. Filled out from reference TRBV19 and TRBJ2-7, the complete variable domain reads DGGITQSPKYLFRKEGQNVTLSCEQNLNHDAMYWYRQDPGQGLRLIYYSQIVNDFQKGDIAEGYSVSREKKESFPLTVTSAQKNPTAFYLCASSITGSYEQYFGPGTRLTVT.

At least ten counts were recorded for this clonotype. This chain connects TRBV20-1 to TRBJ1-5, with 10 positions matching TRBD1. Germline V CDR1 and CDR2: DFQATT, SNEGSKA (reference sequence). This CDR3 spans 13 amino acids. Germline trimming cut 6 bases from V and 4 bases from J; bases unmatched to any gene: 3. The CDR3 DNA follows: TGCAGTGCGCAGGGACAGGGGAATCAGCCCCAGCATTTT. Its protein product is CSAQGQGNQPQHF.

This clonotype was observed many times. The J gene is TRBJ2-7, the V gene TRBV20-1, with TRBD1 identical over 12 bases. CDR3 length: 15 amino acids. Germline V gene data show CDR1 as DFQATT and CDR2 as SNEGSKA (reference sequence). Losses at the gene ends were 5 bases for V and 5 bases for J; bases not matched to a gene: 10. CDR3 DNA sequence: TGCAGTGCTCTGGAACCGGGACAGGGGGCCGACGAGCAGTACTTC. Protein: CSALEPGQGADEQYF.

This clonotype has only a few counts. The chain links TRBV10-1 to TRBJ2-2; no definite D call. Germline assignment: CDR1 WNHNN and CDR2 SYGVQD (reference sequence). The V end lost 6 bases, the J end lost 5 bases, and 10 bases lay between the germline ends. This CDR3 has 13 amino acids. Here the CDR3 DNA reads TGCGCCAGCAGCCCCGCTCAGACCGGGGAGCTGTTTTTT. This gives the protein CASSPAQTGELFF.

Ten or more counts support this clonotype. This chain links TRBV28 with TRBJ1-5; D might be TRBD1 (5 bases). The germline gives CDR1 MDHEN, CDR2 SYDVKM. The CDR3 covers 15 residues. Trimming shortened V by 3 bases and J by 7 bases, and 16 bases separated the two germline ends. The CDR3 region is CASSFAVGTRQPQHF. The CDR3 bases are TGTGCCAGCAGTTTTGCAGTTGGGACCCGGCAGCCCCAGCATTTT.

At least ten counts were recorded for this clonotype. This rearrangement joins TRBV12-3 or TRBV12-4 to TRBJ2-5; no definite D call. Trimming stripped 7 bases from V and 1 base from J, with 13 bases between. This CDR3 region has 14 residues. The CDR3 is CASTRLASQETQYF. CDR3 DNA: TGTGCCAGCACCCGTTTGGCCAGCCAAGAGACCCAGTACTTC.

Many counts were recorded for this clonotype. In DNA form, the CDR3 reads TGTGCCAGCAGTATCGCCCGGGCCTACGAGCAGTACTTC. Its protein product is CASSIARAYEQYF. The rearrangement joins TRBV6-2 or TRBV6-3 to TRBJ2-7, with no clear D. In germline, CDR1 is MNHEY, CDR2 SVGEGT. The V end lost 5 bases, the J end lost 2 bases, and 10 bases lay between the germline ends. The CDR3 runs 13 residues.

This clonotype was seen ten or more times. The V and J genes are TRBV20-1 and TRBJ1-6; D not certain. The CDR3 contains 13 residues. Looked up from germline, CDR1 is DFQATT and CDR2 is SNEGSKA (reference sequence). The V gene lost 4 bases and the J gene lost 7 bases, with 11 bases spanning the gap. CDR3 residues: CSAKGKTNSPLHF. CDR3 nucleotides: TGCAGTGCTAAAGGGAAGACCAATTCACCCCTCCACTTT.